This TCR beta chain is drawn from a study of blood T cell repertoires in COVID-19. Assay: immunoSEQ multiplex PCR; the TCRdb copy retains only in-frame clones and omits some. The data contain about 87,000 clones, about four fifths of them seen just once; the ten biggest clones take up about 2%. Trimming removed 6 bases from V and 8 bases from J; junction bases left unmatched: 11. Germline CDR1 SGHAT, CDR2 FQNNGV. CDR3 length: 15 residues. The sample taken for sequencing was peripheral blood. The sequence was collected from an older woman with acute or convalescent COVID-19. This rearrangement joins TRBV11-2 to TRBJ2-1; 9 nucleotides line up with TRBD1. The CDR3 sequence: CASSLPGQGLYEQFF. The CDR3 nucleotides read TGTGCCAGCAGTTTACCGGGACAGGGTTTGTATGAGCAGTTCTTC.